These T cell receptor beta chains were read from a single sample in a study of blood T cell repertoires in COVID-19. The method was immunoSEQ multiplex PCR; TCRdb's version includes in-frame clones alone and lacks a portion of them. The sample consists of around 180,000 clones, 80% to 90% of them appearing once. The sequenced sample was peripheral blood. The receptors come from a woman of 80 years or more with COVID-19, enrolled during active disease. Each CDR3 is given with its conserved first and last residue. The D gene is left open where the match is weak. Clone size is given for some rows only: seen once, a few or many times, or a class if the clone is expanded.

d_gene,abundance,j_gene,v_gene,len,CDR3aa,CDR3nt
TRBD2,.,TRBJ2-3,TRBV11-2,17,CASSPWTTSGPTDTQYF,TGTGCCAGCAGCCCCTGGACTACTAGCGGCCCCACAGATACGCAGTATTTT
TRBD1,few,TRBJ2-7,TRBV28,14,CASSSYRGLYEQYF,TGTGCCAGCAGTTCCTACAGGGGGCTGTACGAGCAGTACTTC
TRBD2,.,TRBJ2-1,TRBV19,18,CASSIAGLAGASRDEQFF,TGTGCCAGTAGTATAGCCGGACTAGCGGGAGCCTCCCGGGATGAGCAGTTCTTC
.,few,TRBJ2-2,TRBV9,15,CASSPHRMDTGELFF,TGTGCCAGCAGCCCGCACAGGATGGACACCGGGGAGCTGTTTTTT
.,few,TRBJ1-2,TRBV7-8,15,CASSLVTWEGDGYTF,TGTGCCAGCAGCTTAGTAACTTGGGAAGGGGATGGCTACACCTTC
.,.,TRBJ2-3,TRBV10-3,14,CAISESASTDTQYF,TGTGCCATCAGTGAGTCAGCTAGCACAGATACGCAGTATTTT
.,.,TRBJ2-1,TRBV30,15,CAWSVIAAVYNEQFF,TGTGCCTGGAGTGTAATCGCGGCGGTCTACAATGAGCAGTTCTTC
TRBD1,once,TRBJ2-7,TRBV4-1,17,CASSAPGDRDRVSEQYF,TGCGCCAGCAGCGCCCCCGGAGACCGGGACAGGGTCTCCGAGCAGTACTTC
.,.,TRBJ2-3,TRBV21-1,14,CASSRQGSTDTQYF,TGTGCCAGCAGCAGACAGGGCAGCACAGATACGCAGTATTTT
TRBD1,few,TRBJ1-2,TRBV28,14,CATRGRDRGHGYTF,TGTGCCACCCGAGGTCGGGACAGGGGCCATGGCTACACCTTC
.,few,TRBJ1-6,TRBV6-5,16,CASSYETGSYNSPLHF,TGTGCCAGCAGTTACGAGACAGGCTCCTATAATTCACCCCTCCACTTT
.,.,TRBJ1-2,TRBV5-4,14,CASSLPTPNYGYTF,TGTGCCAGCAGCTTGCCCACACCTAACTATGGCTACACCTTC
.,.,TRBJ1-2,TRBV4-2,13,CASSQSGVDGYTF,TGTGCCAGCAGCCAGTCAGGGGTTGATGGCTACACCTTC
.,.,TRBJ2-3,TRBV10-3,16,CAISIQGRASTDTQYF,TGTGCCATCAGTATACAAGGCAGGGCTAGCACAGATACGCAGTATTTT
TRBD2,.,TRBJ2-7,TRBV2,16,CASSDGTSGEAYEQYF,TGTGCCAGCAGTGATGGGACTAGCGGGGAAGCCTACGAGCAGTACTTC
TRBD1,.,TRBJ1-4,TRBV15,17,CATSGQGAIFAKSKLFF,TGTGCCACTTCGGGACAGGGGGCTATCTTTGCGAAGTCAAAACTGTTTTTT
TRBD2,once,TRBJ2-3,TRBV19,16,CASSNPLADPTDTQYF,TGTGCCAGTAGTAACCCCCTAGCGGACCCCACAGATACGCAGTATTTT
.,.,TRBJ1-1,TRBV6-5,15,CASSLGLNRDTEAFF,TGTGCCAGCAGTTTGGGACTTAACAGAGACACTGAAGCTTTCTTT
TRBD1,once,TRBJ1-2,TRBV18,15,CASSPMTGGSEGYTF,TGTGCCAGCTCACCGATGACAGGGGGGAGTGAGGGCTACACCTTC
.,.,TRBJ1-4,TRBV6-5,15,CASSYRAGEGEKLFF,TGTGCCAGCAGTTACCGGGCAGGGGAAGGAGAAAAACTGTTTTTT
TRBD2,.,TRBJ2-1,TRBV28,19,CASSPPTGLAGFPYNEQFF,TGTGCCAGCAGTCCCCCGACCGGACTAGCGGGCTTTCCCTACAATGAGCAGTTCTTC
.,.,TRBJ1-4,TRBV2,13,CASSGQHTEKLFF,TGTGCCAGCAGTGGACAGCATACTGAAAAACTGTTTTTT
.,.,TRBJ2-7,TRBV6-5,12,CASRVTGLEQYF,TGTGCCAGCAGGGTTACAGGGTTGGAGCAGTACTTC
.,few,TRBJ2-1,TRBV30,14,CAWRPEPSYNEQFF,TGTGCCTGGAGGCCGGAGCCCTCCTACAATGAGCAGTTCTTC
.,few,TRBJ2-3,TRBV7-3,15,CASSYLGGAPDTQYF,TGTGCCAGCAGCTATCTAGGGGGGGCCCCAGATACGCAGTATTTT
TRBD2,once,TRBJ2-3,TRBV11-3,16,CASSLDFAGVTDTQYF,TGTGCCAGCAGCTTAGACTTCGCGGGGGTTACAGATACGCAGTATTTT
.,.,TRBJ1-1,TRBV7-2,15,CASSRPIGRGTEAFF,TGTGCCAGCAGCCGTCCGATCGGGAGGGGCACTGAAGCTTTCTTT
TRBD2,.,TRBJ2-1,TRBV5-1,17,CASSFFGTSGRADEQFF,TGCGCCAGCAGCTTCTTCGGGACTAGCGGGAGGGCCGATGAGCAGTTCTTC
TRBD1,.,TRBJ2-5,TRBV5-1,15,CASSKGTGAAETQYF,TGCGCCAGCAGCAAAGGGACAGGGGCGGCGGAGACCCAGTACTTC
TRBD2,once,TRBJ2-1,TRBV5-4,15,CASRTSGDGFNEQFF,TGTGCCAGCCGGACTAGCGGGGATGGTTTCAATGAGCAGTTCTTC
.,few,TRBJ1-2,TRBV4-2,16,CASSQDGAGANYGYTF,TGTGCCAGCAGCCAAGATGGAGCAGGGGCTAACTATGGCTACACCTTC
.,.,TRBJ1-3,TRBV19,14,CASTVSVSGNTIYF,TGTGCCAGTACCGTATCTGTCTCTGGAAACACCATATATTTT
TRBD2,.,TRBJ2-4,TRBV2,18,CASIGTSGRAGTKNIQYF,TGTGCCAGCATCGGGACTAGCGGGAGGGCCGGGACCAAAAACATTCAGTACTTC
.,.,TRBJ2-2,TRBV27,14,CASSLMGGTGELFF,TGTGCCAGCAGTTTAATGGGGGGCACCGGGGAGCTGTTTTTT
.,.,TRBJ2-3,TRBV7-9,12,CASSFSSDTQYF,TGTGCCAGCAGCTTTTCCTCCGATACGCAGTATTTT
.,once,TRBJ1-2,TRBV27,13,CASSSGGNYGYTF,TGTGCCAGCAGTTCCGGGGGAAACTATGGCTACACCTTC
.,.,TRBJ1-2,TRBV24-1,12,CATATREYGYTF,TGTGCCACCGCGACAAGGGAGTATGGCTACACCTTC
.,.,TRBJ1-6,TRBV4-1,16,CASSQGSGMRWEPLHF,TGCGCCAGCAGCCAAGGTTCGGGAATGCGCTGGGAACCCCTCCACTTT
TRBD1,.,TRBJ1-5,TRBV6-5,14,CASRETGGNQPQHF,TGTGCCAGCAGGGAGACAGGGGGCAATCAGCCCCAGCATTTT
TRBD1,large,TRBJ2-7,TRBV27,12,CASSITGAEQYF,TGTGCCAGCAGTATCACAGGGGCCGAGCAGTACTTC
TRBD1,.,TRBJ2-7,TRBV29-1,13,CSAAGTGTYEQYF,TGCAGCGCCGCCGGGACAGGAACCTACGAGCAGTACTTC
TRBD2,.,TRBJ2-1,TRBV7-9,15,CASSAPGLAGPEEVF,TGTGCCAGCAGCGCCCCGGGACTAGCGGGCCCTGAAGAGGTCTTC
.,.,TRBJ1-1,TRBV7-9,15,CASSLVGSMNTEAFF,TGTGCCAGCAGCTTAGTGGGCAGCATGAACACTGAAGCTTTCTTT
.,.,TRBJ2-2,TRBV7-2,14,CASSLSRGTGELFF,TGTGCCAGCAGCTTATCCCGGGGCACCGGGGAGCTGTTTTTT
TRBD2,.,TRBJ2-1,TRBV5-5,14,CASSLLAGYGEQFF,TGTGCCAGCAGCTTGCTAGCGGGGTACGGTGAGCAGTTCTTC